This is a list of T cell receptor beta chains from one sample in a study of beta chain features in type 1 diabetes. Sequenced by immunoSEQ multiplex PCR; TCRdb stores in-frame clones only, minus some. Here the sample spans some 240,000 clones, about a tenth being singletons. The material sequenced was central memory CD4+ T cells from blood. The source is a young man in good health. CDR3s include the opening cysteine and the closing phenylalanine or tryptophan. A D gene is named only where the DNA matches it firmly. The listing skips clone size in some rows; elsewhere it reads once, few, many or a size class.

v_call	clone_size	d_call	j_call	cdr3_nt	cdr3_aa
TRBV11-2	few	.	TRBJ2-7	TGTGCCAGCAGGTTAACCGGGGTCCACGAGCAGTACTTC	CASRLTGVHEQYF
TRBV30	.	.	TRBJ2-5	TGTGCCTGGAGTGTACTGGGGAGCCCACCCAGGGCCCAGTACTTC	CAWSVLGSPPRAQYF
TRBV28	.	.	TRBJ2-7	TGTGCCAGCAGTCCGCCTTCTGCCGGGGGCGAAGTCTACGAGCAGTACTTC	CASSPPSAGGEVYEQYF
TRBV6-1	.	.	TRBJ2-1	TGTGCCAGCAGTGCGGGACCTGTCCGGGATGAGCAGTTCTTC	CASSAGPVRDEQFF
TRBV28	many	.	TRBJ1-2	TGTGCCAGCAGTTGGGTGGTGGGAACAGGCTACACCTTC	CASSWVVGTGYTF
TRBV2	.	.	TRBJ2-1	TGTGCCAGCAGGCTAGGACCAGACAATGAGCAGTTCTTC	CASRLGPDNEQFF
TRBV4-2	.	.	TRBJ2-1	TGTGCCAGCAGCCAAGATACCTTCCTCTTGAGGGGCAATGAGCAGTTCTTC	CASSQDTFLLRGNEQFF
TRBV9	.	TRBD2	TRBJ2-5	TGTGCCAGCAGCGTAGTAGATAGCGGGAGGGCCGGTGAGACCCAGTACTTC	CASSVVDSGRAGETQYF
TRBV5-1	few	TRBD1	TRBJ2-7	TGCGCCAGCAGCCTGACAGGGTACGAGCAGTACTTC	CASSLTGYEQYF
TRBV18	few	.	TRBJ2-2	TGTGCCAGCTCACCGATGCGGCCACCGAACACCGGGGAGCTGTTTTTT	CASSPMRPPNTGELFF
TRBV2	.	TRBD1	TRBJ2-4	TGTGCCAGCAGAAAGGACAGGGTGAACATTCAGTACTTC	CASRKDRVNIQYF
TRBV27	few	.	TRBJ2-2	TGTGCCAGCAGTTTAATTACCGGGGAGCTGTTTTTT	CASSLITGELFF
TRBV10-1	.	.	TRBJ2-7	TGCGCCAGCAGTGAGTCGACAGGCGAGCAGTACTTC	CASSESTGEQYF
TRBV5-1	few	.	TRBJ1-3	TGCGCCAGCAGCTTAGGGACGTTCGTCTCTGGAAACACCATATATTTT	CASSLGTFVSGNTIYF
TRBV10-3	.	TRBD2	TRBJ2-5	TGTTCGGTAGCGGGCGCTCCTCAAGAGACCCAGTACTTC	CSVAGAPQETQYF
TRBV19	.	TRBD2	TRBJ2-5	TGTGCCAGTAGTACGTCCGGGACTAGCGGCCGGTACTTC	CASSTSGTSGRYF
TRBV6-1	.	TRBD2	TRBJ2-7	TGTGCCAGCGGGTTACTAGCGGGCTCTTTCTACGAGCAGTACTTC	CASGLLAGSFYEQYF
TRBV5-6	few	TRBD1	TRBJ2-1	TGTGCCAGCAGCTTGACAGGGGTAGATGAGCAGTTCTTC	CASSLTGVDEQFF
TRBV29-1	.	.	TRBJ1-1	TGCAGCTTTCACCTGACACTCCTTTCCACTGAAGCTTTCTTT	CSFHLTLLSTEAFF
TRBV29-1	.	TRBD1	TRBJ2-1	TGCAGCGGTACGGGACAGGGGCCGATCAATGAGCAGTTCTTC	CSGTGQGPINEQFF
TRBV6-5	many	.	TRBJ2-2	TGTGCCAGCAGAAGACTCTTAGACACCGGGGAGCTGTTTTTT	CASRRLLDTGELFF
TRBV4-1	many	.	TRBJ2-5	TGCGCCAGCAGCCAAATAGGAATGACCCAGTACTTC	CASSQIGMTQYF
TRBV18	.	.	TRBJ2-1	TGTGCCAGCTCACCATCGGGGAATGAGCAGTTCTTC	CASSPSGNEQFF
TRBV7-2	few	.	TRBJ1-3	TGTGCCAGCAGCGCTGCCCCAAGCTCTGGAAACACCATATATTTT	CASSAAPSSGNTIYF
TRBV7-8	.	.	TRBJ2-7	TGTGCCAGCAGCTTAGCGGTGTCCTACGAGCAGTACTTC	CASSLAVSYEQYF
TRBV30	many	TRBD2	TRBJ2-1	TGTGCCTGGAGTGTACGACTAGCGGGAGGGCCGGGGGAGCAGTTCTTC	CAWSVRLAGGPGEQFF
TRBV7-9	few	TRBD1	TRBJ1-1	TGTGCCAGCAGCTTAAGACAGGGGGGCACTGAAGCTTTCTTT	CASSLRQGGTEAFF
TRBV25-1	few	.	TRBJ1-5	TGTGCCAGCAGTGAAGGGGGGGGTGGCAATCAGCCCCAGCATTTT	CASSEGGGGNQPQHF
TRBV7-2	.	.	TRBJ2-7	TGTGCCAGCAGCCGCCCTGGGACGGGTACGGAAGAGCAGTACTTC	CASSRPGTGTEEQYF
TRBV7-2	.	TRBD2	TRBJ2-1	TGTGCCAGCAGCACAACGACTAGCGGTCACAATGAGCAGTTCTTC	CASSTTTSGHNEQFF